This T cell receptor beta chain was captured by sequencing in a study of blood T cell repertoires in COVID-19. Two negative PCRs, clearance, or symptom resolution were required of recovered Cohort 3 donors. The CDR3 covers 18 residues. In the source study's methods: Counts of nucleated cells, estimated from reference gene primer amplification, were obtained. Profiled with immunoSEQ multiplex PCR; TCRdb holds only in-frame clones, not every one. That table furnishes V, J and clone size, whereas the DNA furnished D and trimming. The sample has approximately 300,000 clones; roughly 86% are singletons. The sequence was collected from a woman under 40 who had recovered from COVID-19. The V gene is TRBV21-1, the J gene TRBJ1-1; the table's D call, TRBD1, has no DNA check behind it. TRBV21-1 is termed a pseudogene. Sequenced material: PBMCs or T cells enriched from blood (not recorded which). The CDR3 loop reads CASTSPRQGELENTEAFF. The DNA of the CDR3 is TGTGCCAGCACCTCTCCCAGGCAGGGGGAGTTGGAGAACACTGAAGCTTTCTTT.